The 21 T cell receptor beta chains below all came from one sample that was sequenced in a study of beta chain features in type 1 diabetes. What these receptors recognize is not known. What was sequenced were expressed TCRB transcripts, since all of the isolated RNA had been reverse transcribed. TCRdb keeps only in-frame clones here, not all; method: immunoSEQ multiplex PCR. The top ten hold 0.45% to 0.6% of the sample, which has 150,000 or so clones, around 8.4% seen once. Study-level results: Shortening of TCRB CDR3s, moderate but significant, appeared in all four CD4+ subsets of Type 1 diabetes patients.

The sample consisted of central memory CD4+ T cells from blood. The origin of the receptors is a woman aged 18-30 years with type 1 diabetes.

The rearrangement uses TRBV30 and TRBJ2-3, with D unclear. The CDR3 runs to 14 residues. The V end was cut by 4 bases, the J end by 2 bases, with 13 bases between. CDR1 and CDR2 (germline): GTSNPN, SVGIG (reference sequence). The CDR3 DNA is TGTGCCTGGATGGGCATTTCTAACACAGATACGCAGTATTTT. It translates to CAWMGISNTDTQYF.

The chain carries TRBV5-1 and TRBJ1-5, with D perhaps TRBD1 (5 bases). Trimming left V 2 bases short and J 5 bases short, with 8 bases between. Germline CDR1 is SGHRS and CDR2 is YFSETQ. The CDR3 sequence is 13 residues long. In DNA form, the CDR3 reads TGCGCCAGCAGCTTCGACAGAGATCAGCCCCAGCATTTT. Translated: CASSFDRDQPQHF.

V and J are TRBV7-9 and TRBJ2-1; D not resolved. CDR1 and CDR2 (germline): SEHNR, FQNEAQ (reference sequence). This CDR3 region has 13 residues. V lost 5 bases and J lost 9, with 14 bases in between. The CDR3 region is CASSLYSPGEQFF. CDR3 nucleotides: TGTGCCAGCAGCCTCTACTCGCCCGGTGAGCAGTTCTTC.

In this sample, this clone turned up a few times. The chain links TRBV21-1 to TRBJ2-1; the tabulated D call, TRBD1, remains unverified against the DNA. TRBV21-1 is annotated as a pseudogene. This CDR3 has 11 residues. CDR3 region: CASSSRDKQLF. The CDR3 DNA reads as TGTGCCAGCAGCTCCCGGGACAAGCAGCTCTTC.

This clone showed up just a few times. The rearrangement joins TRBV5-1 to TRBJ1-4; D is unclear. Germline values: CDR1 SGHRS, CDR2 YFSETQ. V was trimmed by 6 bases and J by 0 bases, leaving 9 bases between them. This CDR3 spans 14 amino acids. The CDR3 coding sequence is TGCGCCAGCACCTCCGGGACAACTAATGAAAAACTGTTTTTT. Protein product: CASTSGTTNEKLFF.

As for this clone: In the same sample, other DNA sequences code for this CDR3. This sequence joins TRBV5-6 and TRBJ1-1; TRBD1 agrees at 7 bases. V gave up 4 bases and J gave up 4 bases; unmatched junction bases: 7. The CDR3 is made up of 14 amino acids. The germline V gene has CDR1 SGHDT and CDR2 YYEEEE. In DNA form, the CDR3 reads TGTGCCAGCAGCCGTGGGACAGTGGGCACTGAAGCTTTCTTT. The encoded protein is CASSRGTVGTEAFF. The whole variable domain, filled in from reference TRBV5-6 and TRBJ1-1, reads DAGVTQSPTHLIKTRGQQVTLRCSPKSGHDTVSWYQQALGQGPQFIFQYYEEEERQRGNFPDRFSGHQFPNYSSELNVNALLLGDSALYLCASSRGTVGTEAFFGQGTRLTVV.

V and J are TRBV11-2 and TRBJ2-1; 11 nucleotides match TRBD2. This CDR3 is 15 amino acids long. Germline assignment: CDR1 SGHAT and CDR2 FQNNGV. After removal of 0 bases from V and 10 bases from J, the junction contained 5 bases not matched to a gene. CDR3 amino acids: CASSLELAGGREQFF. The CDR3 region has the DNA TGTGCCAGCAGCTTAGAGCTAGCGGGAGGTCGCGAGCAGTTCTTC.

This chain joins TRBV5-1 and TRBJ2-1; 10 bases align to TRBD2. Germline CDR1 and CDR2: SGHRS and YFSETQ. V shed 6 bases, J shed 8 bases, and the junction held 14 bases outside the gene matches. CDR3 length: 16 amino acids. CDR3 bases: TGCGCCAGCACCCCGGGGCTAGCGGGAGTCAGGGATGAGCAGTTCTTC. Amino acids: CASTPGLAGVRDEQFF.

A few counts support this clone. V usage is TRBV13 and J usage is TRBJ1-4; tentatively, D is TRBD1 (5 bases). V gave up 5 bases and J gave up 7 bases, with 17 bases separating them. This CDR3 has 15 amino acids. Germline CDR1 PRHDT, CDR2 FYEKMQ (reference sequence). The CDR3 region is CASSPNLGQSEKLFF. The CDR3 DNA follows: TGTGCCAGCAGCCCGAACCTCGGACAAAGTGAAAAACTGTTTTTT.

This clone occurred a few times. The chain recombines TRBV30 with TRBJ2-1, with 11 positions matching TRBD1. The germline CDR1 and CDR2 sequences are GTSNPN and SVGIG (reference sequence). The CDR3 has 15 residues. V gave up 6 bases and J gave up 7 bases; unmatched junction bases: 11. CDR3 DNA: TGTGCCTGTTCTGGGACAGGGGGGTCTGGAAATGAGCAGTTCTTC. Its translation: CACSGTGGSGNEQFF.

This clone was seen only a few times. The chain uses TRBV7-2 and TRBJ2-7; TRBD2 matches 9 bases. Per the germline V gene, CDR1 is SGHTA and CDR2 is FQGNSA. This CDR3 has 15 amino acids. The junction had 6 bases not matched to a gene; V was cut back by 1 base and J by 5 bases. For the CDR3, the DNA is TGTGCCAGCAGCTTAGTTGGCGGGGGGGCGGACGAGCAGTACTTC. The encoded protein is CASSLVGGGADEQYF.

The rearrangement uses TRBV11-2 and TRBJ2-7; D gene uncertain. Trimming shortened V by 3 bases and J by 1 base, and 7 bases separated the two germline ends. CDR3 length: 13 amino acids. Germline CDR1 SGHAT, CDR2 FQNNGV. DNA of the CDR3: TGTGCCAGCAGCTTCGGAGAGTCCTACGAGCAGTACTTC. It codes for CASSFGESYEQYF.

This chain links TRBV18 with TRBJ1-1; D uncertain. V dropped 3 bases and J dropped 5 bases, with 7 bases sitting between them. The CDR3 is made up of 12 amino acids. Germline V gene data show CDR1 as KGHSH and CDR2 as LQKENI. The CDR3 region is CASSPATTEAFF. In nucleotides, the CDR3 is TGTGCCAGCTCACCCGCGACTACTGAAGCTTTCTTT.

The CDR3 bases are TGTGCCAGCAGAGAACAGGGGGTTGCCTATGGCTACACCTTC. Translated: CASREQGVAYGYTF. This chain joins TRBV6-5 and TRBJ1-2, with 8 positions matching TRBD1. The trim removed 6 bases at V and 4 bases at J, leaving 7 bases unmatched. Germline V CDR1 and CDR2: MNHEY, SVGAGI. The CDR3 is made up of 14 amino acids.

The V gene is TRBV2, the J gene TRBJ1-2, with TRBD1 as a possible D gene (5 bases). Germline CDR1 is SNHLY and CDR2 is FYNNEI. The CDR3 has 12 residues. V gave up 4 bases and J gave up 8 bases, with 11 bases separating them. CDR3 DNA sequence: TGTGCCAGCAGTGGGGGGAGGAGAGGCTACACCTTC. Translated, it gives CASSGGRRGYTF.

This clone has a handful of counts. Other DNA sequences in the sample encode the same CDR3. This chain connects TRBV2 to TRBJ2-7, with D maybe TRBD2 (7 bases). This CDR3 region has 12 residues. Trimming left V 4 bases short and J 7 bases short, with 11 bases between. Germline CDR1 SNHLY, CDR2 FYNNEI. For the CDR3, the DNA is TGTGCCAGCAGTGGGGGAGGGGGAGAGCAGTACTTC. This gives the protein CASSGGGGEQYF.

This clone was detected a few times. The CDR3 is CASSYGARTEAFF. In DNA, the CDR3 is TGTGCCAGCAGCTACGGAGCGAGAACTGAAGCTTTCTTT. The V and J genes are TRBV7-2 and TRBJ1-1; D not resolved. The germline V gene encodes CDR1 SGHTA and CDR2 FQGNSA. Trimming cost V 4 bases and J 5 bases, with 11 bases left between them. The CDR3 extends over 13 amino acids.

Only a few counts were recorded for this clone. The rearrangement joins TRBV12-5 to TRBJ1-5; 7 bases map to TRBD1. Per germline, CDR1 LGHNT and CDR2 FRNRAP. J gave up 7 bases and V 7 bases, and 16 bases lay outside the gene matches. The CDR3 extends over 16 amino acids. This CDR3 is CASALRGRGGGQPQHF. The CDR3 nucleotides are TGTGCTAGTGCCCTGAGGGGGCGAGGGGGAGGACAGCCCCAGCATTTT.

The V and J genes are TRBV6-5 and TRBJ2-5; tentative D call: TRBD1 (6 bases). Trimming left V 10 bases short and J 5 bases short, with 14 bases between. Germline values: CDR1 MNHEY, CDR2 SVGAGI. This CDR3 is built from 12 residues. The CDR3 region has the DNA TGTGCCACATGGACAGTCGGCGAGACCCAGTACTTC. Its translation is CATWTVGETQYF.

V usage is TRBV29-1 and J usage is TRBJ1-5; weak D call: TRBD1 (5 bases). The V and J ends lost 5 bases and 4 bases respectively, with 12 bases between them. Germline CDR1 reads SQVTM; CDR2 reads ANQGSEA. This CDR3 region has 13 residues. CDR3 protein: CSVSPGSNQPQHF. The DNA of the CDR3 is TGCAGCGTTTCGCCAGGGTCAAATCAGCCCCAGCATTTT.

The chain employs TRBV7-6 and TRBJ1-2; 11 bases agree with TRBD1. Germline CDR1 reads SGHVS; CDR2 reads FNYEAQ. V was clipped by 2 bases and J by 4 bases; unmatched bases: 6. CDR3 length equals 16 residues. The CDR3 coding sequence is TGTGCCAGCAGCTTACAAGGGACAGGGGGTGCCTATGGCTACACCTTC. This encodes CASSLQGTGGAYGYTF.